The 21 T cell receptor beta chains in this list originate from one sample, sequenced in a study of Graves' ophthalmopathy and Graves' hyperthyroidism. Scientists amplified the TCR beta CDR3 regions from RNA transcripts. A first-round RT-PCR used HTBI primers, followed by a second-round multiplex PCR. TCRdb reanalysed the multiplex PCR reads using MiXCR and keeps one entry per CDR3 protein. The sample contains around 43,000 distinct CDR3 sequences, roughly half of which appear only once. The sample was peripheral blood. These receptors were taken from an adult man with Graves' ophthalmopathy.

The chain joins TRBV6-5 to TRBJ2-5; TRBD2 agrees at 9 bases. Germline V gene lookup returns CDR1 MNHEY and CDR2 SVGAGI. V lost 5 bases and J lost 4; bases outside the gene matches: 20. The length of the CDR3 is 19 residues. Here the CDR3 reads CASSAERGANLRGGETQYF. The CDR3 DNA reads as TGTGCCAGCAGTGCTGAGCGGGGGGCAAATTTAAGAGGAGGAGAGACCCAGTACTTC.

This clonotype was counted many times. The gene calls are TRBV7-8 and TRBJ2-6; D unresolved. Germline CDR1 SGHVS, CDR2 FQNEAQ. CDR3 length: 16 residues. Trimming shortened V by 3 bases and J by 0 bases, and 9 bases separated the two germline ends. The chain's CDR3 is CASSLGLLSGANVLTF. CDR3 DNA: TGTGCCAGCAGCTTGGGCCTTCTCTCTGGGGCCAACGTCCTGACTTTC. Together with reference TRBV7-8 and TRBJ2-6, the CDR3 gives the full variable domain: GAGVSQSPRYKVAKRGQDVALRCDPISGHVSLFWYQQALGQGPEFLTYFQNEAQLDKSGLPSDRFFAERPEGSVSTLKIQRTQQEDSAVYLCASSLGLLSGANVLTFGAGSRLTVL.

At least ten counts were recorded for this clonotype. The chain is built from TRBV19 and TRBJ2-5, with TRBD1 as a possible D gene (5 bases). This CDR3 is built from 17 residues. The germline CDR1 and CDR2 sequences are LNHDA and SQIVND (reference sequence). V lost 5 bases and J 1 base, leaving 20 bases between the germline ends. The CDR3 sequence is CASSLSWGSPTQETQYF. CDR3 bases: TGTGCCAGTAGTCTCTCTTGGGGCTCACCGACCCAAGAGACCCAGTACTTC.

The genes are TRBV25-1 and TRBJ2-1; 8 bases fit TRBD2. J was trimmed by 0 bases and V by 4 bases; bases with no gene match: 11. The length of the CDR3 is 18 residues. Germline CDR1 MGHDK, CDR2 SYGVNS. CDR3 DNA: TGTGCCAGCAGTGGGGTTGGGCGGGGGGCGGACTCCTACAATGAGCAGTTCTTC. Translated: CASSGVGRGADSYNEQFF. The full variable domain, rest sourced from reference TRBV25-1 and TRBJ2-1, is EADIYQTPRYLVIGTGKKITLECSQTMGHDKMYWYQQDPGMELHLIHYSYGVNSTEKGDLSSESTVSRIRTEHFPLTLESARPSHTSQYLCASSGVGRGADSYNEQFFGPGTRLTVL.

The V gene is TRBV6-5, the J gene TRBJ2-7, with 10 bases aligning to TRBD1. The CDR3 is made up of 14 amino acids. Trimming at V came to 4 bases and at J to 2 bases, leaving 2 bases not matched to a gene. The V gene's germline CDR1 is MNHEY and CDR2 SVGAGI. The CDR3 protein is CASSLDRGTYEQYF. The CDR3 DNA follows: TGTGCCAGCAGTTTGGACAGGGGGACCTACGAGCAGTACTTC.

In regard to this clonotype: An end of the junction differs from the germline gene, which may be a read error. The CDR3 DNA follows: TGTGCCAGTAGGCCTATTGGGAGTAGAGATACTCAGTATTTT. Translation gives CASRPIGSRDTQYF. The chain couples TRBV19 to TRBJ2-3, with D possibly matching TRBD2 (5 bases). Germline-derived CDR1 and CDR2 are LNHDA and SQIVND (reference sequence). The CDR3 length is 14 residues.

By sample share, this clonotype is medium-sized (0.01 to 0.1%). This chain joins TRBV10-3 and TRBJ2-1, with TRBD2 as a possible D gene (6 bases). Trimming stripped 9 bases from V and 2 bases from J, with 17 bases between. The CDR3 consists of 15 residues. Germline V gives CDR1 ENHRY, CDR2 SYGVKD. CDR3 sequence: CAIGTSKGPYNEQFF. The DNA of the CDR3 is TGTGCCATAGGAACTAGCAAGGGCCCCTACAATGAGCAGTTCTTC.

This clonotype is medium-sized within its sample. The rearrangement joins TRBV29-1 to TRBJ2-1; D might be TRBD2 (8 bases). This CDR3 region has 16 residues. Trimming stripped 6 bases from V and 4 bases from J, with 22 bases between. Germline CDR1 reads SQVTM; CDR2 reads ANQGSEA. For the CDR3, the DNA is TGCAGCGTCCAGAAGGGGGCGGGAGGACCGTACAATGAGCAGTTCTTC. Its translation is CSVQKGAGGPYNEQFF.

J is TRBJ2-3 and V is TRBV5-4, with no clear D. CDR3 length equals 14 residues. Between the trimmed V and J ends, which lost 5 bases and 2 bases, there was a span of 12 bases. The germline V gene encodes CDR1 SGHNT and CDR2 YYREEE (reference sequence). CDR3 bases: TGTGCCAGCAGTGACCTAGACCACACAGATACGCAGTATTTT. Translated, it gives CASSDLDHTDTQYF.

This chain links TRBV20-1 with TRBJ2-3, with 7 nucleotides matching TRBD2. The CDR3 consists of 16 residues. The V segment lost 0 bases and the J segment 4 bases; nucleotides outside the gene matches: 10. Germline lookup yields CDR1 DFQATT and CDR2 SNEGSKA (reference sequence). The CDR3 loop is CSARDLRAGEADTQYF. CDR3 sequence (DNA): TGCAGTGCTAGAGACTTAAGGGCGGGAGAGGCAGATACGCAGTATTTT.

This clonotype was counted ten times or more. The rearrangement joins TRBV6-1 to TRBJ2-2, with unresolved D. This CDR3 region has 16 residues. Germline loops: CDR1 MNHNS, CDR2 SASEGT. Between the trimmed V and J ends, which lost 3 bases and 0 bases, there was a span of 11 bases. The CDR3 loop reads CASSDRPPPNTGELFF. CDR3 sequence (DNA): TGTGCCAGCAGTGACCGGCCACCACCGAACACCGGGGAGCTGTTTTTT.

There are many counts of this clonotype. The chain employs TRBV11-2 and TRBJ2-7; D remains unclear. CDR1 is SGHAT, CDR2 FQNNGV, per germline. This CDR3 has 13 amino acids. V lost 5 bases to trimming and J lost 4 bases, with 12 bases between them. DNA for the CDR3: TGTGCCAGCAGCCGAAGCTATTGGTACGAGCAGTACTTC. The encoded protein is CASSRSYWYEQYF.

Turning to this clonotype: In this CDR3 the conserved last residue, phenylalanine or tryptophan, is missing, so a read error is likely. The DNA is omitted, as the CDR3 cannot be located on it reliably, and the CDR3 follows TCRdb's listing. The genes are TRBV5-1 and TRBJ2-1; TRBD2 was called by the table and not checked on the DNA. The CDR3 is 12 residues long, counting both termini. CDR1 is SGHRS and CDR2 is YFSETQ in the germline V gene. This chain's CDR3 is CASSLGGLAGVT.

The chain couples TRBV7-8 to TRBJ1-2; weak D call: TRBD1 (5 bases). The CDR3 totals 14 residues. CDR1 and CDR2 (germline): SGHVS, FQNEAQ. V lost 5 bases and J 7 bases, leaving 17 bases between the germline ends. DNA for the CDR3: TGTGCCAGCAGCCCTAAGGCAGGGTCAAGTGGCTACACCTTC. Protein: CASSPKAGSSGYTF.

This chain connects TRBV7-6 to TRBJ2-5; TRBD1 matches at 12 bases. J gave up 4 bases and V 1 base, and 13 bases lay outside the gene matches. The CDR3 runs to 19 residues. Germline V CDR1 and CDR2: SGHVS, FNYEAQ. The CDR3 DNA sequence: TGTGCCAGCAGCTTAGACCCCGGGGGACAGGGGGCGCGGGGAGAGACCCAGTACTTC. Its translation is CASSLDPGGQGARGETQYF.

The J gene is TRBJ2-7, the V gene TRBV20-1, with TRBD2 matching 7 bases. Germline V CDR1 and CDR2: DFQATT, SNEGSKA (reference sequence). This CDR3 is built from 9 residues. The chain's CDR3 is CSARDGAGV. The CDR3 DNA reads TGCAGTGCTAGAGATGGAGCGGGGGTC.

V gene TRBV2 combines with J gene TRBJ1-1; 7 positions match TRBD1. This CDR3 has 14 residues. Germline CDR1 SNHLY, CDR2 FYNNEI. V was pared by 4 bases and J by 3 bases, with 5 bases of the junction left unmatched. CDR3 protein: CASSASQGDTEAFF. Here the CDR3 DNA reads TGTGCCAGCAGTGCTAGCCAGGGGGACACTGAAGCTTTCTTT.

There are many counts of this clonotype. The chain is built from TRBV7-3 and TRBJ2-1; 13 nucleotides align to TRBD2. This CDR3 is 15 amino acids long. Germline loops: CDR1 SGHTA, CDR2 FQGTGA. J gave up 8 bases and V 5 bases, and 6 bases lay outside the gene matches. DNA for the CDR3: TGTGCCAGCAGCCGAGGACTAGCGGGGGTTGATGAGCAGTTCTTC. It translates to CASSRGLAGVDEQFF.

This clonotype is judged medium-sized (0.01 to 0.1%). This chain uses TRBV20-1 with TRBJ1-5; D not resolved. V dropped 3 bases and J dropped 7 bases, with 13 bases sitting between them. Germline CDR1 DFQATT, CDR2 SNEGSKA (reference sequence). This CDR3 has 13 amino acids. CDR3 protein: CSARRAVGQPQHF. CDR3 in DNA: TGCAGTGCTAGGCGGGCCGTAGGACAGCCCCAGCATTTT.

The gene calls are TRBV6-1 and TRBJ1-5, with D unclear. The V end was cut by 8 bases, the J end by 0 bases, with 8 bases between. The germline CDR1 and CDR2 sequences are MNHNS and SASEGT. This CDR3 is 13 amino acids long. DNA for the CDR3: TGTGCCAGCCGGTGGGATAGCAATCAGCCCCAGCATTTT. This sequence encodes CASRWDSNQPQHF.

Ten or more counts support this clonotype. V gene TRBV14 combines with J gene TRBJ2-7; 8 bases fit TRBD2. Germline V CDR1 and CDR2: SGHDN, FVKESK. V lost 0 bases and J lost 1; bases outside the gene matches: 14. The CDR3 is made up of 19 amino acids. CDR3 sequence reads: CASSQDFIAGTAYSYEQYF. The CDR3 bases are TGTGCCAGCAGCCAAGATTTTATAGCGGGGACGGCATATTCCTACGAGCAGTACTTC.